The clone carrying this T cell receptor (beta chain) was seen a single time. The antigen remains undetermined. Profiled with immunoSEQ multiplex PCR; TCRdb holds only in-frame clones, not every one. The table lists millions of clones, roughly 95% of them singletons, with 0.1% to 0.15% in the top ten. The data originate from a study of shared clonotypes between healthy human individuals. Study findings and constraints: The authors sampled blood alone, and tissue repertoires likely differ. Though the depth was large, rarefaction showed that sorted-subset sequencing was incomplete.

CDR1 SGHKS and CDR2 YYEKEE come from the germline V gene (reference sequence). There are 15 residues in the CDR3. V lost 2 bases and J lost 4, with 15 bases in between. This TCR derives from a young man in good health. The chain has TRBV5-5 and TRBJ2-5, with D possibly being TRBD2 (5 bases). Sequences were obtained from naive CD4+ T cells sorted from blood. Subset denoted: CD45RA+ positively selected. CDR3 protein: CASSLGPRGRETQYF. In DNA, the CDR3 is TGTGCCAGCAGCTTAGGGCCTCGGGGTAGAGAGACCCAGTACTTC.